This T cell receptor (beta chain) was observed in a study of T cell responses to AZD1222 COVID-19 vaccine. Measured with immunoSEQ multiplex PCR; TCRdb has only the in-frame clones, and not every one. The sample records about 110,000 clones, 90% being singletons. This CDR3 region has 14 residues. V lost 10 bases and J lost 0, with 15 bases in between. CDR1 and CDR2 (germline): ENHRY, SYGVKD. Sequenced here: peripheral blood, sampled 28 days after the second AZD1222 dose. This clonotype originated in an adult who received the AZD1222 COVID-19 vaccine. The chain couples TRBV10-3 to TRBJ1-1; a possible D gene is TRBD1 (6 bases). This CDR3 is CATRDTTMNTEAFF. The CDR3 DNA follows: TGTGCCACCCGGGACACCACGATGAACACTGAAGCTTTCTTT.